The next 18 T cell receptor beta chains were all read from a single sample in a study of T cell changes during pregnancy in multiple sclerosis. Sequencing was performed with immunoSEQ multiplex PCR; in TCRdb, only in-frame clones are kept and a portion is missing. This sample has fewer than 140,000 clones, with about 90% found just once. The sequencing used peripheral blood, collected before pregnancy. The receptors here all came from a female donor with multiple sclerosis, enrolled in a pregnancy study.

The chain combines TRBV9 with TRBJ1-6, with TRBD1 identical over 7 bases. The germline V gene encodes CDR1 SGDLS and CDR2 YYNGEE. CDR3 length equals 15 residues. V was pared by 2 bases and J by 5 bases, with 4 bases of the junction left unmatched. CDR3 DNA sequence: TGTGCCAGCAGCGTTACAGGGGATAATAATTCACCCCTCCACTTT. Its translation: CASSVTGDNNSPLHF.

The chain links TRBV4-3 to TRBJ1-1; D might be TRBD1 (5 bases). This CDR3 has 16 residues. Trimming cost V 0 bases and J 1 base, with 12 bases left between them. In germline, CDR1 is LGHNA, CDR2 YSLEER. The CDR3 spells CASSQDSAGWNTEAFF. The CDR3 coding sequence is TGCGCCAGCAGCCAAGATTCGGCAGGGTGGAACACTGAAGCTTTCTTT.

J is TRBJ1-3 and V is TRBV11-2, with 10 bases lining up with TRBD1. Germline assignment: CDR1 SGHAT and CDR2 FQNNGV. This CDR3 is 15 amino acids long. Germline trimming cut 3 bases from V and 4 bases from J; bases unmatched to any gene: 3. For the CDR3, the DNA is TGTGCCAGCAGCTTTGGGACAGGGGTAGGAAACACCATATATTTT. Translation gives CASSFGTGVGNTIYF.

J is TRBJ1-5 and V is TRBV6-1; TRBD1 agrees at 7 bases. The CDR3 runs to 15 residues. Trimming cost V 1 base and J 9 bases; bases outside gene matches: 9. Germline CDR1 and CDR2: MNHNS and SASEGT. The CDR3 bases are TGTGCCAGCAGTGAAGGTAGTGCAGGGGGACGGCCCCAGCATTTT. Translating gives CASSEGSAGGRPQHF.

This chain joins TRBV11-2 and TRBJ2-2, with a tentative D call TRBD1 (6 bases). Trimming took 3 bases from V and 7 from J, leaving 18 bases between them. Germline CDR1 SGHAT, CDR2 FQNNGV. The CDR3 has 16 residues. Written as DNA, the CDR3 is TGTGCCAGCAGCTTCGTCCTTTCAGGGGTTGGCGGGGAGCTGTTTTTT. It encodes CASSFVLSGVGGELFF.

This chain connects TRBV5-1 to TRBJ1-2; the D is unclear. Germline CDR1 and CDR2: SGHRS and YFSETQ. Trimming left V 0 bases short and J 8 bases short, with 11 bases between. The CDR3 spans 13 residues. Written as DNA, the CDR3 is TGCGCCAGCAGCTTGGGGGCAGAAAGCGGCTACACCTTC. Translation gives CASSLGAESGYTF.

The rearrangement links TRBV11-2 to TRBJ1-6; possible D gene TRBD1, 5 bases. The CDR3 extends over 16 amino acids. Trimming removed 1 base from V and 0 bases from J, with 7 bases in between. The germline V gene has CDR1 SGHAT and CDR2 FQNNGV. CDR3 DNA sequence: TGTGCCAGCAGCTTAGGGAGGGGCTCCTATAATTCACCCCTCCACTTT. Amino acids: CASSLGRGSYNSPLHF.

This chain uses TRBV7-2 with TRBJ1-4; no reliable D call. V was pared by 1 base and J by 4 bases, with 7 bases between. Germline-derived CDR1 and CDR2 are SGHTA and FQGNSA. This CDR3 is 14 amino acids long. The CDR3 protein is CASSLDFNNEKLFF. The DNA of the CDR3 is TGTGCCAGCAGCTTAGATTTCAATAATGAAAAACTGTTTTTT.

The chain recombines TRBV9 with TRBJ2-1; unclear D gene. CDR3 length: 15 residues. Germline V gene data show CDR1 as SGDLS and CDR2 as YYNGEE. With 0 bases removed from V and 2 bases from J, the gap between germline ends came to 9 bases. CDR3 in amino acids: CASSVDGPPYNEQFF. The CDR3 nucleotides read TGTGCCAGCAGCGTAGATGGGCCCCCCTACAATGAGCAGTTCTTC.

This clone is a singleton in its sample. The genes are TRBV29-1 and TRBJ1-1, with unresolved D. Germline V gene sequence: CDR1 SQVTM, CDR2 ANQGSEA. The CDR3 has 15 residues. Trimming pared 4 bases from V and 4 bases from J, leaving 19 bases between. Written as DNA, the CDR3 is TGCAGCGTTGCCCCCACGGCCACTTCGGGCACTGAAGCTTTCTTT. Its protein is CSVAPTATSGTEAFF.

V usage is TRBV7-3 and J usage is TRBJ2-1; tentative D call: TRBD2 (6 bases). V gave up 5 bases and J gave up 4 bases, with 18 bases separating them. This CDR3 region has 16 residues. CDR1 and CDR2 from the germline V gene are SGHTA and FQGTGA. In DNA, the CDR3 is TGTGCCAGCAGCCGCCTCGGGACTGGGGGTTACAATGAGCAGTTCTTC. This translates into CASSRLGTGGYNEQFF. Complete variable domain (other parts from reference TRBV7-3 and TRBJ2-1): GAGVSQTPSNKVTEKGKYVELRCDPISGHTALYWYRQSLGQGPEFLIYFQGTGAADDSGLPNDRFFAVRPEGSVSTLKIQRTERGDSAVYLCASSRLGTGGYNEQFFGPGTRLTVL.

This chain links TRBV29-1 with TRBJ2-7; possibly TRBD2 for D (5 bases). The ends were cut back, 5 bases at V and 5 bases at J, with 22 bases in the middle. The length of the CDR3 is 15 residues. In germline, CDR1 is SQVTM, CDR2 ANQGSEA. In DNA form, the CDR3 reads TGCAGCGTTTTGTCTCCTGGGGAACGGAGGAACGAGCAGTACTTC. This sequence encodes CSVLSPGERRNEQYF.

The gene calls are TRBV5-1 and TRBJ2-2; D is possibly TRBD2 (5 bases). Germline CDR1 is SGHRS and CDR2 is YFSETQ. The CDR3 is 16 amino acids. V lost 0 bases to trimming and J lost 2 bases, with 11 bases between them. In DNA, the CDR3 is TGCGCCAGCAGCTTGGGACTTGGGAGTAACACCGGGGAGCTGTTTTTT. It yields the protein CASSLGLGSNTGELFF.

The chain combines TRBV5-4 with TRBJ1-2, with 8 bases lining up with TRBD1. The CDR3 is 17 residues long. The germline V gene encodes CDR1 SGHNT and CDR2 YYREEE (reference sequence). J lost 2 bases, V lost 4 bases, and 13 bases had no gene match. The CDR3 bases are TGTGCCAGCAGCCCAGCGACAGGGGTCGGGGGAAACTATGGCTACACCTTC. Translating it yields CASSPATGVGGNYGYTF.

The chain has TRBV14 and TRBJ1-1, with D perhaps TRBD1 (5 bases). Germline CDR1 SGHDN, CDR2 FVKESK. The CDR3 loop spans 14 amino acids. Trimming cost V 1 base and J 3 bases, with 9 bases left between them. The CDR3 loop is CASSQVGPDTEAFF. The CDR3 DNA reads TGTGCCAGCAGCCAAGTGGGGCCTGACACTGAAGCTTTCTTT.

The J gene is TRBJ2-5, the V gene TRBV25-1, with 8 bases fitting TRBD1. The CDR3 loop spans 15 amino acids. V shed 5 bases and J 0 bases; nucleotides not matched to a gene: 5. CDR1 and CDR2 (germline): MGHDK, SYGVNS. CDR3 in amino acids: CASSPRTGYQETQYF. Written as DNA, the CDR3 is TGTGCCAGCAGTCCTCGGACAGGGTACCAAGAGACCCAGTACTTC.

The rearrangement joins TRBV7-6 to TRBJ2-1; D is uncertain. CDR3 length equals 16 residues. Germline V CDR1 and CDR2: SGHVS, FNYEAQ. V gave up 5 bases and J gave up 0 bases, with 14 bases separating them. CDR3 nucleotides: TGTGCCAGCAGCCTCATGGGCCAGAGCTCCTACAATGAGCAGTTCTTC. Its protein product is CASSLMGQSSYNEQFF.

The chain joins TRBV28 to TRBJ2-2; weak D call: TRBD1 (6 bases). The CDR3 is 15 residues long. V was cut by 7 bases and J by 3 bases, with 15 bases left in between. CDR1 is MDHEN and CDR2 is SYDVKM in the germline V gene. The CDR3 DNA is TGTGCCAGCAAGTTTGTACAGGGTTACACCGGGGAGCTGTTTTTT. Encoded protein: CASKFVQGYTGELFF. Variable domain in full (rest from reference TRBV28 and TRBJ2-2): DVKVTQSSRYLVKRTGEKVFLECVQDMDHENMFWYRQDPGLGLRLIYFSYDVKMKEKGDIPEGYSVSREKKERFSLILESASTNQTSMYLCASKFVQGYTGELFFGEGSRLTVL.